Given below is one T cell receptor (beta chain) in context. Participant-reported clinical history was the basis for cohort assignment. In the authors' methods: Estimation of nucleated cell counts relied on the amplification of reference gene primers. Clones were read by immunoSEQ multiplex PCR, and TCRdb kept only the in-frame ones, dropping some. V and J calls and clone size are copied from that table; D and trimming were computed from the DNA. This sample has 150,000 to 200,000 clones, with about four fifths found just once. The entry originates in a study of blood T cell repertoires in COVID-19. Study-level information: The United States, Italy and Spain were the sources of the acute and convalescent COVID-19 samples. The cDNA or gDNA used as material had been derived from T cells, B-cell-depleted T cells, or PBMCs.

V was shortened by 3 bases and J by 2 bases, with 11 bases between the two germline ends. Germline CDR1 is MDHEN and CDR2 is SYDVKM. CDR3 length: 15 amino acids. This clonotype was sampled from a man between 60 and 75 years old who had recovered from COVID-19. The V gene is TRBV28, the J gene TRBJ1-5, with D maybe TRBD1 (5 bases). The specimen sequenced was PBMCs or T cells enriched from blood (not recorded which). As DNA, the CDR3 is TGTGCCAGCAGTTTCAGGCCCAGGGGCAATCAGCCCCAGCATTTT. Translated, it gives CASSFRPRGNQPQHF.